A selection of T cell receptor beta chains follows, all from one sample in a study of blood T cell repertoires in COVID-19. TCRdb keeps only in-frame clones here, not all; method: immunoSEQ multiplex PCR. The repertoire holds about 220,000 clones, with approximately 90% as singletons. The specimen sequenced was PBMCs or T cells enriched from blood (not recorded which). The receptors were sampled from a woman aged 40 to 50 with acute COVID-19. Each CDR3 is given with its conserved first and last residue. Fields, in order: D gene, J gene, V gene, clone size, CDR3 DNA, CDR3 protein. A D gene is named only where the DNA matches it firmly. Expanded clones are given a class, and other clones once, few, many or no size at all.

D gene: -
J gene: TRBJ1-4
V gene: TRBV27
clone size: -
CDR3 DNA: TGTGCCAGCAGTCGACGGCGGATTAATGAAAAACTGTTTTTT
CDR3 protein: CASSRRRINEKLFF

D gene: -
J gene: TRBJ1-4
V gene: TRBV7-8
clone size: few
CDR3 DNA: TGTGCCAGCAGCTTTAACAGGCTAACTAATGAAAAACTGTTTTTT
CDR3 protein: CASSFNRLTNEKLFF

D gene: -
J gene: TRBJ1-1
V gene: TRBV5-4
clone size: once
CDR3 DNA: TGTGCCAGCAGCCTGACAGGTAACACTGAAGCTTTCTTT
CDR3 protein: CASSLTGNTEAFF

D gene: -
J gene: TRBJ1-1
V gene: TRBV30
clone size: -
CDR3 DNA: TGTGCCTGGACTCCAGGGGACACTGAAGCTTTCTTT
CDR3 protein: CAWTPGDTEAFF

D gene: TRBD1
J gene: TRBJ1-2
V gene: TRBV6-2/TRBV6-3
clone size: -
CDR3 DNA: TGTGCCAGCAGCGGGACAGGGTTTGGCTACACCTTC
CDR3 protein: CASSGTGFGYTF

D gene: -
J gene: TRBJ1-1
V gene: TRBV19
clone size: few
CDR3 DNA: TGTGCCAGTAGTTTGGAGGGGATGAACACTGAAGCTTTCTTT
CDR3 protein: CASSLEGMNTEAFF

D gene: TRBD1
J gene: TRBJ1-2
V gene: TRBV5-6
clone size: -
CDR3 DNA: TGTGCCAGCAGCATTACAGGGGTCTATGGCTACACCTTC
CDR3 protein: CASSITGVYGYTF

D gene: -
J gene: TRBJ2-7
V gene: TRBV4-3
clone size: -
CDR3 DNA: TGCGCCAGCAGCCAAGAGACTCTGAGCTCCTACGAGCAGTACTTC
CDR3 protein: CASSQETLSSYEQYF

D gene: TRBD2
J gene: TRBJ2-3
V gene: TRBV29-1
clone size: -
CDR3 DNA: TGCAGCGTCCCGGAGCGGGGGGGATACACAGATACGCAGTATTTT
CDR3 protein: CSVPERGGYTDTQYF

D gene: -
J gene: TRBJ1-1
V gene: TRBV7-8
clone size: once
CDR3 DNA: TGTGCCAGCAGCGGGGGACAAGAGGGCACTGAAGCTTTCTTT
CDR3 protein: CASSGGQEGTEAFF

D gene: TRBD1
J gene: TRBJ1-2
V gene: TRBV9
clone size: -
CDR3 DNA: TGTGCCAGCAGCGTAGAGGGGGCAGGGGGCGGGTATGGCTACACCTTC
CDR3 protein: CASSVEGAGGGYGYTF

D gene: -
J gene: TRBJ2-6
V gene: TRBV10-2
clone size: -
CDR3 DNA: TGCGCCAGCAGTTTAATAAACCCGGGCGTCGGACGGGGGAAGGTCTCTGGGGCCAACGTCCTGACTTTC
CDR3 protein: CASSLINPGVGRGKVSGANVLTF

D gene: -
J gene: TRBJ2-6
V gene: TRBV27
clone size: -
CDR3 DNA: TGTGCCAGCAGTTTGTGGGCAGACCTTTCTCGGGCCAACGTCCTGACTTTC
CDR3 protein: CASSLWADLSRANVLTF

D gene: -
J gene: TRBJ1-1
V gene: TRBV5-1
clone size: -
CDR3 DNA: TGCGCCAGCATTATGAACACTGAAGCTTTCTTT
CDR3 protein: CASIMNTEAFF

D gene: TRBD2
J gene: TRBJ2-3
V gene: TRBV5-6
clone size: -
CDR3 DNA: TGTGCCAGCAGCTCTTGGACTAGCGGCCGCACAGATACGCAGTATTTT
CDR3 protein: CASSSWTSGRTDTQYF

D gene: -
J gene: TRBJ1-5
V gene: TRBV7-8
clone size: -
CDR3 DNA: TGTGCCAGCGGGGGGTATTCAGGTCCGAATCAGCCCCAGCATTTT
CDR3 protein: CASGGYSGPNQPQHF

D gene: -
J gene: TRBJ2-2
V gene: TRBV5-1
clone size: -
CDR3 DNA: TGCGCCAGCAGCTTGAACAGGGAAAACACCGGGGAGCTGTTTTTT
CDR3 protein: CASSLNRENTGELFF

D gene: TRBD1
J gene: TRBJ1-2
V gene: TRBV7-2
clone size: -
CDR3 DNA: TGTGCCAGAGATGACAGGGGGCCCTCCCTGGGAGGCTACACCTTC
CDR3 protein: CARDDRGPSLGGYTF

D gene: -
J gene: TRBJ1-3
V gene: TRBV10-3
clone size: -
CDR3 DNA: TGTGCCATCAGTGAAGACAAGGAAGTGTCTGGAAACACCATATATTTT
CDR3 protein: CAISEDKEVSGNTIYF

D gene: TRBD1
J gene: TRBJ2-1
V gene: TRBV27
clone size: -
CDR3 DNA: TGTGCCAGCAGTTTATCGGGTTGGTCAGGGGGCGGAGGAGGGCAGTTCTTC
CDR3 protein: CASSLSGWSGGGGGQFF

D gene: TRBD1
J gene: TRBJ1-1
V gene: TRBV19
clone size: -
CDR3 DNA: TGTGCCAGTAGTCCGAGGACAGGCCACCCTATGAACACTGAAGCTTTCTTT
CDR3 protein: CASSPRTGHPMNTEAFF

D gene: TRBD1
J gene: TRBJ1-2
V gene: TRBV9
clone size: -
CDR3 DNA: TGTGCCAGCAGCTTCCCCCGGGACAGCCACGACTATGGCTACACCTTC
CDR3 protein: CASSFPRDSHDYGYTF

D gene: TRBD2
J gene: TRBJ2-7
V gene: TRBV27
clone size: -
CDR3 DNA: TGTGCCAGCCGCCGGGGACTAGCGGATTACTACGAGCAGTACTTC
CDR3 protein: CASRRGLADYYEQYF

D gene: -
J gene: TRBJ2-3
V gene: TRBV6-5
clone size: -
CDR3 DNA: TGTGCCAGCAGTTCCGGGTCAGCCACCCCAGATACGCAGTATTTT
CDR3 protein: CASSSGSATPDTQYF

D gene: TRBD1
J gene: TRBJ2-2
V gene: TRBV6-1
clone size: -
CDR3 DNA: TGTGCCAGCAGTGAGGGGACAGGGGCCGGGGAGCTGTTTTTT
CDR3 protein: CASSEGTGAGELFF

D gene: -
J gene: TRBJ2-2
V gene: TRBV3-1/TRBV3-2
clone size: -
CDR3 DNA: TGTGCCAGCAGCGAGCCCCCGACATCTTACGCGAACACCGGGGAGCTGTTTTTT
CDR3 protein: CASSEPPTSYANTGELFF

D gene: -
J gene: TRBJ2-1
V gene: TRBV6-1
clone size: -
CDR3 DNA: TGTGCCAGCAGTGAAGACCCTTCCGGGGGTGAGCAGTTCTTC
CDR3 protein: CASSEDPSGGEQFF

D gene: TRBD1
J gene: TRBJ1-2
V gene: TRBV9
clone size: -
CDR3 DNA: TGTGCCAGCAGCGACGGGGACAGCTCTGCGGGTAACTATGGCTACACCTTC
CDR3 protein: CASSDGDSSAGNYGYTF

D gene: TRBD1
J gene: TRBJ1-6
V gene: TRBV5-5
clone size: -
CDR3 DNA: TGTGCCAGCAGCCTCCGGGACAGGAATTCACCCCTCCACTTT
CDR3 protein: CASSLRDRNSPLHF

D gene: TRBD1
J gene: TRBJ1-5
V gene: TRBV4-1
clone size: -
CDR3 DNA: TGCGCCAGCAGCCAAGCGACAGGGGAAGGCCAGCCCCAGCATTTT
CDR3 protein: CASSQATGEGQPQHF

D gene: -
J gene: TRBJ1-2
V gene: TRBV10-3
clone size: few
CDR3 DNA: TGTGCCATCAGTGCCGGACAGTGGGAAAGGACCTTC
CDR3 protein: CAISAGQWERTF

D gene: TRBD1
J gene: TRBJ1-2
V gene: TRBV19
clone size: once
CDR3 DNA: TGTGCCAGTAGGGACAGGGAATTAGAAGGCTACACCTTC
CDR3 protein: CASRDRELEGYTF